Below, 22 T cell receptor beta chains from the same sample are listed, as sequenced in a study of long-term antiretroviral therapy in people with HIV (dated by TCRdb to the early 2020s). The immunoSEQ hsTCRB v3.0 assay was used at survey level resolution for TRB variable region sequencing. The table was pulled from immuneACCESS by TCRdb, which kept in-frame rearrangements only. Such tables lose some clones; where checked, under half of the loss comes from unresolved V genes, and the rest has no known cause. For this sample the table gives about 18,000 clones, of which about 78% were detected only once. Of the sample, 12% to 15% falls within the top ten clones. Sequencing used unsorted PBMCs, obtained 0.3 years after starting antiretroviral therapy. The receptors were gathered from a woman in her 50s with HIV.

This clone showed up just once. The chain is built from TRBV4-1 and TRBJ2-7, with 9 positions matching TRBD1. Germline V lookup: CDR1 MGHRA, CDR2 YSYEKL. The CDR3 has 17 residues. V shed 1 base, J shed 2 bases, and the junction held 9 bases outside the gene matches. The CDR3 DNA reads as TGCGCCAGCAGCCAAGCTTCGGGACAGGGCTACCCCTACGAGCAGTACTTC. This translates into CASSQASGQGYPYEQYF.

The genes are TRBV10-3 and TRBJ1-3; no firm D call. The CDR3 length is 11 residues. The V gene's germline CDR1 is ENHRY and CDR2 SYGVKD. Trimming took 9 bases from V and 3 from J, leaving 6 bases between them. The CDR3 nucleotides are TGTGCCATGACAAGTGGAAACACCATATATTTT. Protein sequence: CAMTSGNTIYF.

The genes are TRBV19 and TRBJ2-2, with 11 bases lining up with TRBD1. Per the germline V gene, CDR1 is LNHDA and CDR2 is SQIVND (reference sequence). The CDR3 loop spans 19 amino acids. J gave up 0 bases and V 2 bases, and 8 bases lay outside the gene matches. The CDR3 DNA reads TGTGCCAGTAGTATATGGGGGGGGACAGGGGGACCGAACACCGGGGAGCTGTTTTTT. It is translated as CASSIWGGTGGPNTGELFF.

The chain uses TRBV6-1 and TRBJ2-7; D call uncertain. The V end lost 5 bases, the J end lost 0 bases, and 5 bases lay between the germline ends. In germline, CDR1 is MNHNS, CDR2 SASEGT. CDR3 length: 12 residues. The CDR3 is CASSNPSYEQYF. CDR3 DNA sequence: TGTGCCAGCAGTAACCCCTCCTACGAGCAGTACTTC.

This chain joins TRBV7-8 and TRBJ2-6, with D perhaps TRBD2 (5 bases). With 1 base removed from V and 4 bases from J, the gap between germline ends came to 11 bases. The CDR3 is 16 residues long. Germline CDR1 is SGHVS and CDR2 is FQNEAQ. The CDR3 sequence: CASSLVSVAGANVLTF. The CDR3 DNA reads TGTGCCAGCAGCTTAGTGAGCGTAGCGGGGGCCAACGTCCTGACTTTC. The full variable domain, its missing parts supplied by reference TRBV7-8 and TRBJ2-6, is GAGVSQSPRYKVAKRGQDVALRCDPISGHVSLFWYQQALGQGPEFLTYFQNEAQLDKSGLPSDRFFAERPEGSVSTLKIQRTQQEDSAVYLCASSLVSVAGANVLTFGAGSRLTVL.

V gene TRBV10-2 combines with J gene TRBJ2-7; 9 positions match TRBD2. The CDR3 contains 14 residues. From germline, CDR1 is WSHSY and CDR2 SAAADI. With 6 bases clipped from V and 3 bases from J, the junction kept 6 bases outside the gene matches. CDR3 nucleotide sequence: TGCGCCAGCAGGGTAGCGGGGGAACTCTACGAGCAGTACTTC. This codes for CASRVAGELYEQYF.

This chain connects TRBV5-1 to TRBJ1-5; D unclear. V was pared by 4 bases and J by 3 bases, with 11 bases between. In germline, CDR1 is SGHRS, CDR2 YFSETQ. The CDR3 totals 14 residues. The CDR3 nucleotides read TGCGCCAGCAGCCCCGTTGGACCCAATCAGCCCCAGCATTTT. Residues: CASSPVGPNQPQHF.

CDR3 sequence: CASSLTSGGAANTGELFF. CDR3 DNA sequence: TGTGCCAGCAGCTTAACTAGCGGGGGCGCCGCGAACACCGGGGAGCTGTTTTTT. The gene calls are TRBV7-9 and TRBJ2-2, with 11 nucleotides matching TRBD2. V trimming: 2 bases; J trimming: 0 bases; junction bases outside the gene matches: 5. The CDR3 runs to 18 residues. Per the germline V gene, CDR1 is SEHNR and CDR2 is FQNEAQ (reference sequence).

This clone showed up just a few times. The chain has TRBV30 and TRBJ2-2; 11 nucleotides align to TRBD2. From germline, CDR1 is GTSNPN and CDR2 SVGIG (reference sequence). Trimming took 0 bases from V and 6 from J; bases not matched to a gene: 9. This CDR3 contains 17 residues. The CDR3 DNA is TGTGCCTGGAGTGTAGGTAGCGGGGGGGCTACGGCCGGGGAGCTGTTTTTT. Amino acids: CAWSVGSGGATAGELFF.

This chain joins TRBV2 and TRBJ1-5, with D uncertain. V gave up 3 bases and J gave up 7 bases, with 7 bases separating them. The CDR3 is 12 residues long. From germline, CDR1 is SNHLY and CDR2 FYNNEI. The CDR3, as DNA: TGTGCCAGCAGTGATGAGGGACAGCCCCAGCATTTT. As protein: CASSDEGQPQHF.

The chain links TRBV19 to TRBJ1-3, with D hard to call. Germline V gene data show CDR1 as LNHDA and CDR2 as SQIVND (reference sequence). V dropped 7 bases and J dropped 3 bases, with 10 bases sitting between them. This CDR3 contains 13 residues. CDR3 region: CASTAHVGNTIYF. CDR3 DNA sequence: TGTGCCAGTACCGCCCATGTTGGAAACACCATATATTTT.

This chain connects TRBV18 to TRBJ2-1; D call uncertain. Per the germline V gene, CDR1 is KGHSH and CDR2 is LQKENI. The V end lost 3 bases, the J end lost 7 bases, and 19 bases lay between the germline ends. There are 16 residues in the CDR3. CDR3: CASSPWSGLLRNEQFF. CDR3 nucleotides: TGTGCCAGCTCACCTTGGTCCGGGCTTCTTAGGAATGAGCAGTTCTTC.

This chain connects TRBV11-1 to TRBJ2-6, with D perhaps matching TRBD1 or TRBD2 (5 bases each). From germline, CDR1 is SGHAT and CDR2 FQDESV (reference sequence). Trimming cost V 5 bases and J 0 bases, with 17 bases left between them. This CDR3 has 18 residues. Written as DNA, the CDR3 is TGTGCCAGCAGCCCCCCTCCGGGACGGAGCTCTGGGGCCAACGTCCTGACTTTC. It specifies CASSPPPGRSSGANVLTF.

The CDR3 protein is CSVEDRQETQYF. In DNA form, the CDR3 reads TGCAGCGTTGAAGACAGGCAAGAGACCCAGTACTTC. The rearrangement joins TRBV29-1 to TRBJ2-5; the D is unclear. The ends were cut back, 0 bases at V and 2 bases at J, with 4 bases in the middle. In germline, CDR1 is SQVTM, CDR2 ANQGSEA. This CDR3 spans 12 amino acids.

Written as DNA, the CDR3 is TGTGCCAGCAGTGCCCACACTAGCGGGGGAAATACGCAGTATTTT. Residues: CASSAHTSGGNTQYF. The chain couples TRBV27 to TRBJ2-3, with 11 bases fitting TRBD2. CDR1 MNHEY and CDR2 SMNVEV come from the germline V gene (reference sequence). V lost 5 bases, J lost 7 bases, and 8 bases stayed unmatched. The CDR3 contains 15 residues.

This clone was seen a handful of times. The rearrangement links TRBV18 to TRBJ2-5; the match to TRBD1 covers 7 bases. Germline values: CDR1 KGHSH, CDR2 LQKENI. Trimming at V came to 5 bases and at J to 5 bases, leaving 11 bases not matched to a gene. There are 15 residues in the CDR3. CDR3 bases: TGTGCCAGCTCATCCGACTTTACAGGGGAGGAGACCCAGTACTTC. Its protein product is CASSSDFTGEETQYF.

The chain is built from TRBV18 and TRBJ2-3; 8 nucleotides align to TRBD1. J lost 2 bases, V lost 6 bases, and 7 bases had no gene match. The CDR3 totals 15 residues. Germline V gene data show CDR1 as KGHSH and CDR2 as LQKENI. The CDR3 DNA reads TGTGCCAGCTCTCCCGACAGGGGCCCCACAGATACGCAGTATTTT. It yields the protein CASSPDRGPTDTQYF.

CDR3 residues: CAISESTTGETQYF. CDR3 DNA sequence: TGTGCCATCAGTGAGTCAACCACCGGGGAGACCCAGTACTTC. The chain recombines TRBV10-3 with TRBJ2-5; D gene ambiguous. The CDR3 has 14 residues. Looked up from germline, CDR1 is ENHRY and CDR2 is SYGVKD. Trimming removed 0 bases at V and 5 bases at J, with 10 bases between.

The rearrangement uses TRBV29-1 and TRBJ2-5, with 9 bases fitting TRBD1. This CDR3 comprises 14 residues. The germline CDR1 and CDR2 sequences are SQVTM and ANQGSEA. The V and J ends lost 8 bases and 5 bases, in that order; junction bases with no gene match: 12. The chain's CDR3 is CSTGTGYPLETQYF. As DNA, the CDR3 is TGCAGCACCGGGACAGGGTACCCGCTGGAGACCCAGTACTTC.

J is TRBJ2-7 and V is TRBV23-1; 8 bases map to TRBD1. TRBV23-1 belongs to the ORF category, with a function that is uncertain. CDR3 size: 14 residues. V was pared by 0 bases and J by 5 bases, with 3 bases of the junction left unmatched. The DNA for the CDR3 is TGCGCCAGCAGTCAATCGGACAGGGCAAACGAGCAGTACGTC. This encodes CASSQSDRANEQYV.

This rearrangement joins TRBV27 to TRBJ2-7; 7 bases agree with TRBD1. Germline V gene data show CDR1 as MNHEY and CDR2 as SMNVEV (reference sequence). J was trimmed by 2 bases and V by 4 bases; bases with no gene match: 5. CDR3 length: 14 amino acids. DNA of the CDR3: TGTGCCAGCAGTTCGGGACAGAGGACCTACGAGCAGTACTTC. As protein: CASSSGQRTYEQYF.

The sample holds one count of this clone. V and J are TRBV10-3 and TRBJ2-7; a weak D match, TRBD2 (5 bases). Germline CDR1 ENHRY, CDR2 SYGVKD. The CDR3 covers 14 residues. Between the trimmed V and J ends, which lost 3 bases and 7 bases, there was a span of 16 bases. In DNA form, the CDR3 reads TGTGCCATCAGTGATGTCGAACTAGTGCGGGAGCAGTACTTC. Protein: CAISDVELVREQYF.